Described below is a single T cell receptor beta chain sequence and its context. These data come from a study of blood T cell repertoires in COVID-19. About the research overall: Whether acute or convalescent, the COVID-19 samples came from the United States, Italy and Spain. PBMCs, B-cell-depleted T cells, or T cells were the source of the cDNA or gDNA that made up the material.

How the authors handled the data: Reference gene primer amplification gave nucleated cell count estimates. Measured with immunoSEQ multiplex PCR; TCRdb has only the in-frame clones, and not every one. D and trimming come from the DNA, and the V and J calls and clone size come from that table. This sample has fewer than 200,000 clones, with about 88% found just once. Per germline, CDR1 SGDLS and CDR2 YYNGEE. This CDR3 is built from 16 residues. With 4 bases removed from V and 2 bases from J, the gap between germline ends came to 16 bases. The sequenced material came from peripheral blood. The chain links TRBV9 to TRBJ1-3; no firm D call. The source of this sequence is a man aged 18-30 years who had recovered from COVID-19. CDR3: CASSIRWEPPGNTIYF. The CDR3 coding sequence is TGTGCCAGCAGCATTAGATGGGAGCCCCCTGGAAACACCATATATTTT.